This TCR beta chain was retrieved from a study of low-dose radiotherapy and immunotherapy resistance in tumors. Study as a whole: The treatment that patients received was intravenous nivolumab 240 mg every two weeks plus ipilimumab 1 mg/kg every six weeks.

This sample's time point: after trial treatment. Regarding treatment: LDRT plus nivolumab, ipilimumab, low-dose cyclophosphamide and aspirin (RACIN trial). Nivolumab, ipilimumab, aspirin, low-dose cyclophosphamide and low-dose radiotherapy were given to donors. The ends were cut back, 4 bases at V and 8 bases at J, with 21 bases in the middle. The germline V gene encodes CDR1 SGHDN and CDR2 FVKESK. The CDR3 is made up of 16 amino acids. Covering alpha and beta chains, TRAV- and TRBV-specific primers were used for the first-strand cDNA. The authors amplified TCRs for 15 to 25 PCR cycles with a constant-region primer and a V-primer adapter. TCRdb used MiXCR to reprocess the reads, holding one entry per CDR3 protein. The sample includes about 97,000 distinct CDR3 sequences, around 21% of them seen just once. This clonotype was counted ten times or more.

The chain recombines TRBV14 with TRBJ2-4, with D perhaps matching TRBD1 or TRBD2 (5 bases each). The receptor's source is a male donor with prostate cancer. This sample comprised PBMCs, obtained after low-dose radiotherapy plus immunotherapy. The CDR3 loop is CASSPGRALGRDIQYF. CDR3 nucleotides: TGTGCCAGCAGCCCGGGGCGGGCCCTGGGAAGGGACATTCAGTACTTC.